One sample yielded the 28 T cell receptor beta chains listed below, sequenced in a study of CD8+ T cells in alopecia areata. RNA extraction was followed by reverse transcription into cDNA, which acted as the sequencing template. Clones were sequenced by immunoSEQ multiplex PCR, and TCRdb holds only the in-frame ones, with some missing. Of around 160,000 clones listed, 50% to 65% are singletons. Treatment denoted: oral pan-JAK inhibitor, 5-10 mg twice daily. The sequencing here drew on CD4+ T cells sorted from blood, taken at week 24, from a patient treated with tofacitinib. The receptors originated from a human donor with alopecia areata.

The J gene is TRBJ2-5, the V gene TRBV10-3; D might be TRBD2 (7 bases). CDR3 length equals 15 residues. Germline CDR1 is ENHRY and CDR2 is SYGVKD. Trimming pared 6 bases from V and 0 bases from J, leaving 14 bases between. This chain's CDR3 is CAIRGGLRYQETQYF. The CDR3 nucleotides read TGTGCCATCAGGGGGGGGCTAAGGTACCAAGAGACCCAGTACTTC.

This chain links TRBV6-1 with TRBJ2-3, with D possibly being TRBD1 or TRBD2 (5 bases each). The germline V gene has CDR1 MNHNS and CDR2 SASEGT. The length of the CDR3 is 13 residues. Trimming took off 4 bases at V and 4 bases at J, with 9 bases between the two ends. CDR3 nucleotides: TGTGCCAGCAGTGGGGGGTTGGCAGATACGCAGTATTTT. Amino acid sequence: CASSGGLADTQYF.

In its sample, this clone was seen a few times. The chain joins TRBV4-1 to TRBJ2-4; D may correspond to TRBD1 or TRBD2 (5 bases each). CDR3 length: 18 amino acids. The germline V and J ends were trimmed by 0 bases and 8 bases, with 23 bases remaining between them. Germline V CDR1 and CDR2: MGHRA, YSYEKL. This CDR3 reads CASSQDREGGGLKDIQYF. The CDR3 nucleotides read TGCGCCAGCAGCCAAGACAGGGAAGGCGGAGGTCTAAAGGACATTCAGTACTTC.

The chain has TRBV5-1 and TRBJ2-2; D unclear. CDR3 size: 11 residues. Germline values: CDR1 SGHRS, CDR2 YFSETQ. Trimming cost V 2 bases and J 8 bases, with 4 bases left between them. CDR3 nucleotide sequence: TGCGCCAGCAGCTTAGAGGGGGAGCTGTTTTTT. Translation gives CASSLEGELFF.

Here the CDR3 reads CASSLEVYRRMNTEAFF. The CDR3 bases are TGTGCCAGCAGCTTAGAGGTTTATAGGAGGATGAACACTGAAGCTTTCTTT. V and J are TRBV11-1 and TRBJ1-1; D is unresolved. This CDR3 region has 17 residues. With 1 base removed from V and 0 bases from J, the gap between germline ends came to 15 bases. Germline lookup yields CDR1 SGHAT and CDR2 FQDESV (reference sequence). The whole variable domain, remainder taken from reference TRBV11-1 and TRBJ1-1, is EAEVAQSPRYKITEKSQAVAFWCDPISGHATLYWYRQILGQGPELLVQFQDESVVDDSQLPKDRFSAERLKGVDSTLKIQPAELGDSAMYLCASSLEVYRRMNTEAFFGQGTRLTVV.

CDR3 bases: TGTGCCAGCAGTCCCCAATTCGAGACCCAGTACTTC. Translating it yields CASSPQFETQYF. The V and J genes are TRBV2 and TRBJ2-5, with D unresolved. Trimming removed 5 bases from V and 5 bases from J, with 9 bases in between. CDR3 length equals 12 residues. CDR1 and CDR2 (germline): SNHLY, FYNNEI.

This clone was counted only a few times. The chain carries TRBV29-1 and TRBJ2-3; D possibly matches TRBD1 or TRBD2 (5 bases each). Trimming stripped 4 bases from V and 5 bases from J, with 16 bases between. CDR1 SQVTM and CDR2 ANQGSEA come from the germline V gene. CDR3 length equals 14 residues. Here the CDR3 reads CSVGYGGFGDTQYF. The DNA of the CDR3 is TGCAGCGTTGGTTATGGGGGATTCGGAGATACGCAGTATTTT.

The chain has TRBV9 and TRBJ2-1, with TRBD2 identical over 10 bases. Germline V gene data show CDR1 as SGDLS and CDR2 as YYNGEE. The V segment lost 3 bases and the J segment 7 bases; nucleotides outside the gene matches: 10. The CDR3 has 16 amino acids. This CDR3 is CASSGPSGGARNEQFF. The DNA for the CDR3 is TGTGCCAGCAGCGGCCCGAGCGGGGGGGCTAGGAATGAGCAGTTCTTC.

The chain couples TRBV27 to TRBJ2-6; D perhaps matches TRBD2 (5 bases). Germline lookup yields CDR1 MNHEY and CDR2 SMNVEV (reference sequence). V lost 5 bases and J lost 2, with 10 bases in between. This CDR3 spans 15 amino acids. The CDR3 reads CASSHRGAGANVLTF. DNA for the CDR3: TGTGCCAGCAGTCACCGGGGAGCTGGGGCCAACGTCCTGACTTTC. Complete variable domain (other parts from reference TRBV27 and TRBJ2-6): EAQVTQNPRYLITVTGKKLTVTCSQNMNHEYMSWYRQDPGLGLRQIYYSMNVEVTDKGDVPEGYKVSRKEKRNFPLILESPSPNQTSLYFCASSHRGAGANVLTFGAGSRLTVL.

This clone has only one observation. V usage is TRBV30 and J usage is TRBJ1-1, with TRBD1 as a possible D gene (5 bases). The CDR3 consists of 15 residues. Germline CDR1 is GTSNPN and CDR2 is SVGIG (reference sequence). The V gene lost 2 bases and the J gene lost 0 bases, with 13 bases spanning the gap. As DNA, the CDR3 is TGTGCCTGGAGTCATCGACAGCTTATGAACACTGAAGCTTTCTTT. Translated: CAWSHRQLMNTEAFF. Full variable domain (missing parts from reference TRBV30 and TRBJ1-1): SQTIHQWPATLVQPVGSPLSLECTVEGTSNPNLYWYRQAAGRGLQLLFYSVGIGQISSEVPQNLSASRPQDRQFILSSKKLLLSDSGFYLCAWSHRQLMNTEAFFGQGTRLTVV.

The V and J genes are TRBV5-6 and TRBJ2-5; no clear D gene. V was clipped by 4 bases and J by 7 bases, with 17 bases between them. Germline loops: CDR1 SGHDT, CDR2 YYEEEE. CDR3 length equals 14 residues. CDR3 DNA sequence: TGTGCCAGCAGCCAAAGGACCGGACCCGTGACCCAGTACTTC. Translated: CASSQRTGPVTQYF.

The chain has TRBV10-3 and TRBJ1-1; possibly TRBD1 for D (5 bases). The CDR3 covers 14 residues. V lost 7 bases, J lost 1 base, and 13 bases lay in between. Looked up from germline, CDR1 is ENHRY and CDR2 is SYGVKD. The CDR3 region is CAIKGTTTNTEAFF. The CDR3, as DNA: TGTGCCATCAAAGGGACTACTACGAACACTGAAGCTTTCTTT.

The CDR3 here is CAGFLRDTQYF. Written as DNA, the CDR3 is TGTGCCGGCTTCCTTCGAGATACGCAGTATTTT. The rearrangement links TRBV7-9 to TRBJ2-3; D not certain. CDR3 length: 11 amino acids. CDR1 and CDR2 (germline): SEHNR, FQNEAQ (reference sequence). Trimming removed 11 bases from V and 5 bases from J, with 11 bases in between.

This chain joins TRBV4-1 and TRBJ2-7; maybe TRBD2 (5 bases). CDR3 size: 14 residues. Trimming shortened V by 4 bases and J by 4 bases, and 14 bases separated the two germline ends. Germline CDR1 and CDR2: MGHRA and YSYEKL. The CDR3: CASSPTPAEYEQYF. DNA for the CDR3: TGCGCCAGCAGCCCTACCCCAGCGGAGTACGAGCAGTACTTC.

The chain joins TRBV5-1 to TRBJ1-1; D is perhaps TRBD1 (5 bases). V shed 3 bases and J shed 3 bases, with 15 bases lying between them. The germline V gene encodes CDR1 SGHRS and CDR2 YFSETQ. The CDR3 sequence is 15 residues long. The CDR3, as DNA: TGCGCCAGCAGCTCCACCGGGAAAGGGGACACTGAAGCTTTCTTT. Protein product: CASSSTGKGDTEAFF.

The chain couples TRBV27 to TRBJ2-1, with 9 bases that match TRBD2. V was pared by 6 bases and J by 7 bases, with 10 bases of the junction left unmatched. The CDR3 contains 15 residues. CDR1 and CDR2 (germline): MNHEY, SMNVEV (reference sequence). CDR3 coding DNA: TGTGCCAGCAGATTGGCGCGGGGGGGCTATAATGAGCAGTTCTTC. The encoded protein is CASRLARGGYNEQFF.

The V and J genes are TRBV9 and TRBJ1-1, with D unclear. Per germline, CDR1 SGDLS and CDR2 YYNGEE. Trimming took off 4 bases at V and 1 base at J, with 8 bases between the two ends. The CDR3 has 13 residues. For the CDR3, the DNA is TGTGCCAGCAGCAAAAGACGGAACACTGAAGCTTTCTTT. This gives the protein CASSKRRNTEAFF. The full variable domain, rest sourced from reference TRBV9 and TRBJ1-1, is DSGVTQTPKHLITATGQRVTLRCSPRSGDLSVYWYQQSLDQGLQFLIQYYNGEERAKGNILERFSAQQFPDLHSELNLSSLELGDSALYFCASSKRRNTEAFFGQGTRLTVV.

The gene calls are TRBV27 and TRBJ2-7; 7 bases agree with TRBD1. V was clipped by 7 bases and J by 3 bases; unmatched bases: 9. Germline assignment: CDR1 MNHEY and CDR2 SMNVEV (reference sequence). There are 14 residues in the CDR3. CDR3 sequence: CASTSLGDSYEQYF. The CDR3 DNA is TGTGCCAGCACCTCCTTGGGGGACAGCTACGAGCAGTACTTC.

The gene calls are TRBV7-2 and TRBJ2-2, with a tentative D call TRBD1 (6 bases). V gave up 7 bases and J gave up 1 base, with 10 bases separating them. The germline gives CDR1 SGHTA, CDR2 FQGNSA. The CDR3 is 14 amino acids. The CDR3 DNA follows: TGTGCCAGCACACAACAGGGGAACACCGGGGAGCTGTTTTTT. Translated, it gives CASTQQGNTGELFF. The full variable domain, completed using reference TRBV7-2 and TRBJ2-2, is GAGVSQSPSNKVTEKGKDVELRCDPISGHTALYWYRQSLGQGLEFLIYFQGNSAPDKSGLPSDRFSAERTGGSVSTLTIQRTQQEDSAVYLCASTQQGNTGELFFGEGSRLTVL.

Judged by abundance, this clone is medium-sized. The chain carries TRBV7-2 and TRBJ1-1, with D unresolved. This CDR3 is 13 amino acids long. The V gene's germline CDR1 is SGHTA and CDR2 FQGNSA. V was trimmed by 5 bases and J by 1 base, leaving 8 bases between them. The CDR3 loop is CASSRRRNTEAFF. Written as DNA, the CDR3 is TGTGCCAGCAGCAGGCGGAGGAACACTGAAGCTTTCTTT. The full variable domain, its missing parts supplied by reference TRBV7-2 and TRBJ1-1, is GAGVSQSPSNKVTEKGKDVELRCDPISGHTALYWYRQSLGQGLEFLIYFQGNSAPDKSGLPSDRFSAERTGGSVSTLTIQRTQQEDSAVYLCASSRRRNTEAFFGQGTRLTVV.

This chain joins TRBV19 and TRBJ2-3; unclear D gene. Germline CDR1 LNHDA, CDR2 SQIVND (reference sequence). The CDR3 extends over 12 amino acids. Trimming took off 7 bases at V and 6 bases at J, with 11 bases between the two ends. This CDR3 is CASTGELDTQYF. As DNA, the CDR3 is TGTGCCAGTACCGGAGAATTGGATACGCAGTATTTT.

The chain has TRBV29-1 and TRBJ1-5, with 9 bases matching TRBD1. With V trimmed by 6 bases and J by 6 bases, 9 bases remained unmatched. Germline assignment: CDR1 SQVTM and CDR2 ANQGSEA. CDR3 length equals 14 residues. The CDR3 reads CSVAWGTGIQPQHF. CDR3 DNA: TGCAGCGTAGCCTGGGGGACAGGGATTCAGCCCCAGCATTTT. Full variable domain (outside the CDR3, taken from reference TRBV29-1 and TRBJ1-5): SAVISQKPSRDICQRGTSLTIQCQVDSQVTMMFWYRQQPGQSLTLIATANQGSEATYESGFVIDKFPISRPNLTFSTLTVSNMSPEDSSIYLCSVAWGTGIQPQHFGDGTRLSIL.

V is TRBV7-8 and J is TRBJ2-7; 11 positions agree with TRBD1. Per germline, CDR1 SGHVS and CDR2 FQNEAQ. V was pared by 1 base and J by 6 bases, with 2 bases of the junction left unmatched. The CDR3 sequence is 14 residues long. The CDR3 region is CASSLVGTGGEQYF. The CDR3 DNA is TGTGCCAGCAGCTTAGTGGGGACAGGGGGCGAGCAGTACTTC.

Only a few counts were recorded for this clone. The chain is built from TRBV29-1 and TRBJ2-5, with 7 bases identical to TRBD1. The length of the CDR3 is 14 residues. CDR1 is SQVTM, CDR2 ANQGSEA, per germline. The V and J ends lost 4 bases and 3 bases, in that order; junction bases with no gene match: 8. The CDR3 region has the DNA TGCAGCGTTGGACAGACTGGACAGGAAGAGACCCAGTACTTC. Translated, it gives CSVGQTGQEETQYF.

Of note for this clone: Other DNA variants within this sample encode the same CDR3. The gene calls are TRBV30 and TRBJ1-1; D is unresolved. CDR3 length: 11 residues. V lost 2 bases to trimming and J lost 0 bases, with 1 base between them. CDR1 and CDR2 (germline): GTSNPN, SVGIG (reference sequence). CDR3 residues: CAWSLNTEAFF. The DNA for the CDR3 is TGTGCCTGGAGTTTGAACACTGAAGCTTTCTTT.

This clone was seen a few times. The chain is built from TRBV6-5 and TRBJ1-1; 12 nucleotides line up with TRBD1. CDR1 and CDR2 from the germline V gene are MNHEY and SVGAGI. This CDR3 has 14 residues. V shed 6 bases, J shed 10 bases, and the junction held 9 bases outside the gene matches. The DNA of the CDR3 is TGTGCCAGCAGGCCGATGGGACAGGGGGCGCGAGCTTTCTTT. Its translation is CASRPMGQGARAFF.

The gene calls are TRBV29-1 and TRBJ2-7; D unresolved. Germline V gene lookup returns CDR1 SQVTM and CDR2 ANQGSEA. V shed 4 bases and J shed 6 bases, with 16 bases lying between them. The CDR3 spans 13 residues. CDR3 sequence (DNA): TGCAGCGTTGTGTCCACTCTTTTGGGCGAGCAGTACTTC. It is translated as CSVVSTLLGEQYF.

The rearrangement uses TRBV4-1 and TRBJ2-1; 10 bases align to TRBD1. With 0 bases clipped from V and 6 bases from J, the junction kept 2 bases outside the gene matches. CDR1 and CDR2 (germline): MGHRA, YSYEKL. This CDR3 has 15 amino acids. CDR3 protein: CASSQERTGGNEQFF. CDR3 DNA sequence: TGCGCCAGCAGCCAAGAGAGGACAGGGGGCAATGAGCAGTTCTTC.